A single TCR beta chain is shown here with its context. This sample stems from a study of shared clonotypes between healthy human individuals. On the study more broadly: The plates for each donor numbered three CD4 naive, three CD4 memory, two CD8 naive and one CD8 memory.

Germline V gene data show CDR1 as SGHDT and CDR2 as YYEEEE. V was cut by 0 bases and J by 2 bases, with 15 bases left in between. CDR3 length equals 16 residues. Measured with immunoSEQ multiplex PCR; TCRdb has only the in-frame clones, and not every one. The sample carries 2 million to 2.5 million clones, 93% recorded once. This TCR came from a man aged 18 to 30 in good health. Some clones in this sample may be carry-over from other donors' samples. The source material was naive CD4+ T cells from PBMCs. As to subset: CD45RA+ positively selected. V gene TRBV5-6 combines with J gene TRBJ2-7, with TRBD2 as a possible D gene (6 bases). The CDR3: CASSLAPTRFAYEQYF. The CDR3, as DNA: TGTGCCAGCAGCTTGGCCCCGACTAGATTTGCCTACGAGCAGTACTTC.